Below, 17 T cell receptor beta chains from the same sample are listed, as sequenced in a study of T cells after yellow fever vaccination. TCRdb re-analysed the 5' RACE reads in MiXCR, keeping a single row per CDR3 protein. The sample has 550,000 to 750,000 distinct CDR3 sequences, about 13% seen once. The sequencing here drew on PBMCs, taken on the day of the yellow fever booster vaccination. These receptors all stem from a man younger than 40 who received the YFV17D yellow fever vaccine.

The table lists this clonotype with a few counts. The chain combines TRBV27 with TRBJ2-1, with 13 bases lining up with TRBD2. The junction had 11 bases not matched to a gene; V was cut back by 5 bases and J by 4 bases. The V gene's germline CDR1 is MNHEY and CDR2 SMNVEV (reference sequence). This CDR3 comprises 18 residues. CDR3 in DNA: TGTGCCAGCAGTCGGGCAAGGACTAGCGGGAGTTCTTACAATGAGCAGTTCTTC. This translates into CASSRARTSGSSYNEQFF.

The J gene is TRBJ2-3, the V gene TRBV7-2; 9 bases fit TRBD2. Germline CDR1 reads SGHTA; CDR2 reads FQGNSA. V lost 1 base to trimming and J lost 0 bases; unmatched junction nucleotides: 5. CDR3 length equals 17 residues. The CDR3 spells CASSLVLAGASTDTQYF. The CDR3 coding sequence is TGTGCCAGCAGCTTAGTACTAGCGGGCGCTAGCACAGATACGCAGTATTTT.

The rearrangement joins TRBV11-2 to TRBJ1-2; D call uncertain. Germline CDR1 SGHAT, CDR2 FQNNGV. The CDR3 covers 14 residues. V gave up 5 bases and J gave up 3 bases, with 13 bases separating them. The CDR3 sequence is CASSLPGGYYGYTF. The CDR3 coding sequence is TGTGCCAGCAGCCTCCCTGGAGGCTACTATGGCTACACCTTC.

The CDR3 loop is CASSLALSGANVLTF. CDR3 sequence (DNA): TGTGCCAGCAGCTTAGCCCTCTCTGGGGCCAACGTCCTGACTTTC. The gene calls are TRBV7-2 and TRBJ2-6, with D unclear. The germline V and J ends were trimmed by 0 bases and 0 bases, with 3 bases remaining between them. Germline values: CDR1 SGHTA, CDR2 FQGNSA. The CDR3 totals 15 residues.

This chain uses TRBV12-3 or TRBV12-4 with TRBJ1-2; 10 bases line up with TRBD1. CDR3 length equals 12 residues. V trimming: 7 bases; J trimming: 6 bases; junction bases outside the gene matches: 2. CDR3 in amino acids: CASTGTGDGYTF. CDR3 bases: TGTGCCAGCACCGGGACAGGGGATGGCTACACCTTC.

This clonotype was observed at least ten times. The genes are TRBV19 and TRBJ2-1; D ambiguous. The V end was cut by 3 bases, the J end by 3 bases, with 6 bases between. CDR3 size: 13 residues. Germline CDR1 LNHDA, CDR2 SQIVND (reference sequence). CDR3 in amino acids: CASSINNYNEQFF. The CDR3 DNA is TGTGCCAGTAGTATCAACAACTACAATGAGCAGTTCTTC.

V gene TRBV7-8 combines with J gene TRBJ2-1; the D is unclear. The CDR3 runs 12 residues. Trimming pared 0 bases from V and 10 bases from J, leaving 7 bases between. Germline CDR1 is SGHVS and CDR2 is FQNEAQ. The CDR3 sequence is CASSLAVLEQFF. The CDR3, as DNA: TGTGCCAGCAGCTTAGCAGTCTTAGAGCAGTTCTTC.

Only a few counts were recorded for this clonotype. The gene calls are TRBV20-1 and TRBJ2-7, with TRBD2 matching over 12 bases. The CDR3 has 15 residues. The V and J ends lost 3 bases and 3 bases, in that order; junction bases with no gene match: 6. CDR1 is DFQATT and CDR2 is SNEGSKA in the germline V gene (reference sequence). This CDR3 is CSAREQLAGGYEQYF. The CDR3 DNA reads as TGCAGTGCTAGGGAACAACTAGCGGGAGGCTACGAGCAGTACTTC.

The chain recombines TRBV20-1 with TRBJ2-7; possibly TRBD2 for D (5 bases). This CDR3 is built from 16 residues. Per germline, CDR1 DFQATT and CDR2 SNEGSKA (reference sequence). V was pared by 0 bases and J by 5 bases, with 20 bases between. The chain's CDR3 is CSARDLASNPPNEQYF. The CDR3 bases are TGCAGTGCTAGAGATCTCGCTAGCAACCCGCCTAACGAGCAGTACTTC.

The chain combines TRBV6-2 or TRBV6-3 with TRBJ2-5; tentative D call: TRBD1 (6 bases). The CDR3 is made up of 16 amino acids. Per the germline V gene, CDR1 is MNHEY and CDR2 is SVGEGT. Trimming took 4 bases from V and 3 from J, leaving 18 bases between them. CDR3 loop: CASSFRDTRPKETQYF. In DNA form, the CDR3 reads TGTGCCAGCAGTTTCCGGGACACTCGACCGAAAGAGACCCAGTACTTC.

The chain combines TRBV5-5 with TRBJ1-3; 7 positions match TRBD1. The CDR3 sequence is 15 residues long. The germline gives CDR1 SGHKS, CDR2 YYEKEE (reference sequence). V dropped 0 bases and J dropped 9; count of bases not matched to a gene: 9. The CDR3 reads CASSLASGNRGTIYF. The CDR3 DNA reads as TGTGCCAGCAGCTTGGCCTCGGGCAACAGGGGCACCATATATTTT.

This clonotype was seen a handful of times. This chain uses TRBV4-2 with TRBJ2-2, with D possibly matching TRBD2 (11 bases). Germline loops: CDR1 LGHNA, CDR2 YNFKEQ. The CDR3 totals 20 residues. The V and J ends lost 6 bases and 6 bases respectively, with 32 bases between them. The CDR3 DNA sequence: TGTGCCAGCAGGACGACCGGGACAGGGGTAGCGGGAGGGCTTCCCGGGGAGCTGTTTTTT. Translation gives CASRTTGTGVAGGLPGELFF.

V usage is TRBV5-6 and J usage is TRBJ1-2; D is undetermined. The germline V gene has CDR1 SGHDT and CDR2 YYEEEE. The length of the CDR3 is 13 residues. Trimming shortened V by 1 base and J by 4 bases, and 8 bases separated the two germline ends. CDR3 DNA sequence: TGTGCCAGCAGCTTGCCACAGACCTATGGCTACACCTTC. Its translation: CASSLPQTYGYTF.

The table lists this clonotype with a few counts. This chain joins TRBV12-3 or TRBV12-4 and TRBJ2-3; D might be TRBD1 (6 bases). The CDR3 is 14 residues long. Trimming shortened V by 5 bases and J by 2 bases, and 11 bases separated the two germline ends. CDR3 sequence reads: CASSTRDTTDTQYF. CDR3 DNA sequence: TGTGCCAGCAGTACCCGGGACACCACAGATACGCAGTATTTT.

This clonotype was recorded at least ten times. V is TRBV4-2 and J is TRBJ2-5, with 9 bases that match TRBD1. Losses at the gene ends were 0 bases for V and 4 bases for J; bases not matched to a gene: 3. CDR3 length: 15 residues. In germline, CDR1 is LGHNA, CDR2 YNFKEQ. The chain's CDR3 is CASSQETGGSETQYF. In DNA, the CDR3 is TGTGCCAGCAGCCAAGAGACAGGGGGTTCAGAGACCCAGTACTTC.

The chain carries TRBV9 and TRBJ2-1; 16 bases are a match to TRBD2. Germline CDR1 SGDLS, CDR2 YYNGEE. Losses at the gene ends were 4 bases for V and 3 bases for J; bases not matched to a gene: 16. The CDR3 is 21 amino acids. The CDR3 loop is CASSTPGGGLAGGGLYNEQFF. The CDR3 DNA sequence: TGTGCCAGCAGCACCCCCGGAGGGGGACTAGCGGGAGGGGGGCTCTACAATGAGCAGTTCTTC.

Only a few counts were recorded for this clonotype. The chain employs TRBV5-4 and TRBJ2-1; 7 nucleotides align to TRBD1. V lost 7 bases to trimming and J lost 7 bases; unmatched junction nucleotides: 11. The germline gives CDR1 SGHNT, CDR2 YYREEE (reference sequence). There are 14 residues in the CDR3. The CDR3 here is CASALTGLPNEQFF. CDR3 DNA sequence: TGTGCCAGCGCATTGACAGGGCTTCCTAATGAGCAGTTCTTC.